The clone carrying this T cell receptor beta chain was observed at least ten times. These data belong to a study of read filtering for tumor transcriptome and immune sequencing. Study-level information: After DNase treatment, RNA was made into whole-transcriptome libraries.

From roughly 390 ng of RNA, a library with molecular barcoded alpha/delta and beta/gamma adaptors was made. TCRdb redid the calling of the reads with MiXCR, one entry per CDR3 protein. Found here are 90,000 to 95,000 distinct CDR3 sequences, 20% to 25% of them singletons; the top ten hold roughly 10%. The TCR comes from a donor aged 40 or older with multiple myeloma. Sequencing was performed on a population of CD138-negative cells sorted from bone marrow.

CDR3 sequence reads: CASRSSPSSYNEQFF. In DNA form, the CDR3 reads TGTGCCAGCAGATCCTCACCGAGCTCCTACAATGAGCAGTTCTTC. This chain uses TRBV2 with TRBJ2-1; D not resolved. Trimming left V 6 bases short and J 0 bases short, with 12 bases between. Germline lookup yields CDR1 SNHLY and CDR2 FYNNEI. The CDR3 is 15 amino acids. The variable domain in full, with the rest retrieved from reference TRBV2 and TRBJ2-1, is EPEVTQTPSHQVTQMGQEVILRCVPISNHLYFYWYRQILGQKVEFLVSFYNNEISEKSEIFDDQFSVERPDGSNFTLKIRSTKLEDSAMYFCASRSSPSSYNEQFFGPGTRLTVL.